These T cell receptor beta chains were read from a single sample in a study of coeliac disease. TCRdb's table, derived via immunoSEQ multiplex PCR, lists solely in-frame clones and lacks some. Among 4,000 to 5,000 clones listed, less than 65% were seen once. Sequenced sample: intraepithelial lymphocytes from the gut. The receptors were sampled from a young woman with active celiac disease. The CDR3 runs from the conserved cysteine through the conserved F or W. A D gene is named only where the DNA matches it firmly. For some rows the clone size is stated as once, few or many, or as a class when expanded; others skip it.

V: TRBV5-4; J: TRBJ2-1; size: .; D: TRBD2; CDR3: CASSPHVRLAGKNEQFF; DNA: TGTGCCAGCAGCCCGCACGTTCGACTAGCGGGGAAAAATGAGCAGTTCTTC
V: TRBV7-7; J: TRBJ2-3; size: .; D: TRBD1; CDR3: CASSPTGGEADTQYF; DNA: TGTGCCAGCAGCCCGACAGGGGGCGAAGCAGATACGCAGTATTTT
V: TRBV14; J: TRBJ2-1; size: .; D: .; CDR3: CASSLMTVSYNEQFF; DNA: TGTGCCAGCAGCCTAATGACAGTTTCCTACAATGAGCAGTTCTTC
V: TRBV28; J: TRBJ1-5; size: few; D: TRBD1; CDR3: CASSSDTRDSNQPQHF; DNA: TGTGCCAGCAGTTCCGACACCCGGGACAGTAATCAGCCCCAGCATTTT
V: TRBV10-3; J: TRBJ1-4; size: .; D: TRBD1; CDR3: CAISATGKVGEKLFF; DNA: TGTGCCATCAGTGCGACAGGGAAGGTCGGTGAAAAACTGTTTTTT
V: TRBV15; J: TRBJ2-3; size: .; D: .; CDR3: CATSQAGETDTQYF; DNA: TGTGCCACCAGCCAAGCGGGTGAGACAGATACGCAGTATTTT
V: TRBV6-1; J: TRBJ2-5; size: .; D: .; CDR3: CASGGGTETQYF; DNA: TGTGCCAGTGGAGGGGGCACCGAGACCCAGTACTTC
V: TRBV5-1; J: TRBJ1-2; size: .; D: .; CDR3: CASSFGGAGNGYTF; DNA: TGCGCCAGCAGCTTTGGCGGAGCAGGGAATGGCTACACCTTC
V: TRBV6-6; J: TRBJ2-7; size: few; D: .; CDR3: CASSYGKQDEYEQYF; DNA: TGTGCCAGCAGTTACGGTAAACAGGATGAATACGAGCAGTACTTC
V: TRBV19; J: TRBJ1-5; size: .; D: .; CDR3: CASRPGAGILSNQPQHF; DNA: TGTGCCAGTAGACCTGGTGCGGGGATTTTAAGCAATCAGCCCCAGCATTTT
V: TRBV15; J: TRBJ1-1; size: .; D: .; CDR3: CATSWEGNTEAFF; DNA: TGTGCCACCAGTTGGGAGGGGAACACTGAAGCTTTCTTT
V: TRBV7-2; J: TRBJ2-7; size: .; D: .; CDR3: CASSLVATAYEQYF; DNA: TGTGCCAGCAGCTTAGTTGCTACGGCCTACGAGCAGTACTTC
V: TRBV4-1; J: TRBJ2-7; size: .; D: .; CDR3: CASGIGMRERNEQYF; DNA: TGCGCCAGCGGCATTGGCATGAGGGAAAGGAACGAGCAGTACTTC
V: TRBV7-7; J: TRBJ2-2; size: .; D: .; CDR3: CASSDREGETGELFF; DNA: TGTGCCAGCAGCGATAGGGAGGGGGAGACCGGGGAGCTGTTTTTT
V: TRBV11-2; J: TRBJ2-1; size: .; D: TRBD2; CDR3: CASSLRSLGGGSYNEQFF; DNA: TGTGCCAGCAGCTTACGGTCTCTCGGGGGGGGGTCCTACAATGAGCAGTTCTTC
V: TRBV9; J: TRBJ2-1; size: .; D: TRBD2; CDR3: CASSVGLAGTYNEQFF; DNA: TGTGCCAGCAGCGTAGGTCTAGCGGGAACCTACAATGAGCAGTTCTTC
V: TRBV4-1; J: TRBJ1-5; size: .; D: .; CDR3: CASSPVFYSNQPQHF; DNA: TGCGCCAGCAGCCCCGTATTCTATAGCAATCAGCCCCAGCATTTT
V: TRBV7-2; J: TRBJ1-5; size: few; D: .; CDR3: CASSPPLRGFSNQPQHF; DNA: TGTGCCAGCAGCCCCCCCCTTCGAGGGTTTAGCAATCAGCCCCAGCATTTT
V: TRBV7-9; J: TRBJ2-1; size: few; D: .; CDR3: CASSPYRGFEQFF; DNA: TGTGCCAGCAGCCCTTACCGGGGGTTTGAGCAGTTCTTC
V: TRBV7-4; J: TRBJ1-2; size: .; D: .; CDR3: CASSPQGSLVGYGYTF; DNA: TGTGCCAGCAGCCCACAGGGTTCTCTGGTGGGCTATGGCTACACCTTC
V: TRBV6-5; J: TRBJ2-7; size: .; D: .; CDR3: CASSPQGRSYEQYF; DNA: TGTGCCAGCAGCCCCCAGGGGCGAAGTTACGAGCAGTACTTC
V: TRBV5-1; J: TRBJ2-4; size: .; D: TRBD1; CDR3: CASSVRQGNIQYF; DNA: TGCGCCAGCAGCGTAAGACAGGGGAACATTCAGTACTTC
V: TRBV10-1; J: TRBJ2-3; size: few; D: TRBD1; CDR3: CASSTNRGNTQYF; DNA: TGCGCCAGCAGCACAAACAGGGGAAATACGCAGTATTTT
V: TRBV7-8; J: TRBJ2-7; size: .; D: TRBD2; CDR3: CASSYGLAVSSYEQYF; DNA: TGTGCCAGCAGTTACGGACTAGCGGTGAGCTCCTACGAGCAGTACTTC
V: TRBV11-2; J: TRBJ2-7; size: .; D: .; CDR3: CASSWGGGSSYEQYF; DNA: TGTGCCAGCAGCTGGGGGGGCGGGAGCTCCTACGAGCAGTACTTC
V: TRBV18; J: TRBJ1-4; size: .; D: TRBD1; CDR3: CASFRDRDEKLFF; DNA: TGTGCCAGCTTCCGCGACAGGGATGAAAAACTGTTTTTT
V: TRBV7-9; J: TRBJ2-3; size: .; D: TRBD1; CDR3: CASSVFRDSRTDTQYF; DNA: TGTGCCAGCAGCGTTTTCCGGGACAGCCGCACAGATACGCAGTATTTT
V: TRBV4-2; J: TRBJ2-1; size: .; D: .; CDR3: CASKEEGSGYNEQFF; DNA: TGTGCCAGCAAAGAAGAGGGATCGGGGTACAATGAGCAGTTCTTC
V: TRBV27; J: TRBJ1-6; size: .; D: TRBD1; CDR3: CANPVPHTQGHHRFSPLHF; DNA: TGTGCCAACCCCGTCCCCCATACACAGGGGCACCATAGGTTCTCACCCCTCCACTTT
V: TRBV5-4; J: TRBJ1-5; size: .; D: .; CDR3: CASSLESGQPQHF; DNA: TGTGCCAGCAGCTTGGAATCGGGTCAGCCCCAGCATTTT
V: TRBV6-1; J: TRBJ2-7; size: few; D: TRBD2; CDR3: CASIRVGGAYYEQYF; DNA: TGTGCCAGCATTCGAGTCGGGGGGGCCTACTACGAGCAGTACTTC
V: TRBV19; J: TRBJ1-3; size: once; D: TRBD1; CDR3: CASSTRTGVGNTIYF; DNA: TGTGCCAGTAGTACGCGGACAGGGGTTGGAAACACCATATATTTT
V: TRBV9; J: TRBJ1-4; size: .; D: TRBD1; CDR3: CASSVGQGVTNEKLFF; DNA: TGTGCCAGCAGCGTAGGACAGGGGGTGACTAATGAAAAACTGTTTTTT
V: TRBV6-5; J: TRBJ2-1; size: .; D: TRBD2; CDR3: CASSTSEWWNEQFF; DNA: TGTGCCAGCAGTACTAGCGAGTGGTGGAATGAGCAGTTCTTC
V: TRBV18; J: TRBJ2-5; size: .; D: TRBD2; CDR3: CASSPSWGLAGSQETQYF; DNA: TGTGCCAGCTCACCGTCTTGGGGGCTAGCGGGGTCCCAAGAGACCCAGTACTTC
V: TRBV15; J: TRBJ2-7; size: .; D: TRBD1; CDR3: CATSRSGTGVHEQYF; DNA: TGTGCCACCAGCAGATCCGGGACAGGGGTCCACGAGCAGTACTTC
V: TRBV5-8; J: TRBJ2-3; size: medium-sized; D: TRBD2; CDR3: CASSRGRGGPDTQYF; DNA: TGTGCCAGCAGCCGAGGGCGGGGGGGGCCTGATACGCAGTATTTT
V: TRBV6-1; J: TRBJ2-7; size: .; D: .; CDR3: CASSGRATGEYF; DNA: TGTGCCAGCAGTGGCCGGGCCACCGGGGAGTACTTC
V: TRBV11-2; J: TRBJ2-7; size: .; D: .; CDR3: CASSLGSGRSRDEQYF; DNA: TGTGCCAGCAGCTTAGGAAGCGGTCGAAGTAGGGACGAGCAGTACTTC
V: TRBV27; J: TRBJ1-2; size: .; D: .; CDR3: CASSTGPWDGYTF; DNA: TGTGCCAGCAGTACAGGGCCTTGGGATGGCTACACCTTC
V: TRBV2; J: TRBJ2-5; size: .; D: TRBD1; CDR3: CATVAGGETQYF; DNA: TGTGCCACCGTAGCAGGGGGAGAGACCCAGTACTTC
V: TRBV28; J: TRBJ2-7; size: .; D: .; CDR3: CASAVPRSEQYF; DNA: TGTGCCAGCGCCGTTCCCCGCAGCGAGCAGTACTTC
V: TRBV19; J: TRBJ1-4; size: .; D: .; CDR3: CASSQRTDVNEKLFF; DNA: TGTGCCAGTAGTCAACGGACAGATGTTAATGAAAAACTGTTTTTT
V: TRBV2; J: TRBJ2-5; size: .; D: TRBD2; CDR3: CARGRGILYPQETQYF; DNA: TGTGCCCGCGGGAGGGGTATCCTTTATCCCCAAGAGACCCAGTACTTC
V: TRBV5-4; J: TRBJ2-7; size: .; D: TRBD1; CDR3: CASGTGFGPYEQYF; DNA: TGTGCCAGCGGGACAGGCTTCGGTCCTTACGAGCAGTACTTC
V: TRBV19; J: TRBJ1-2; size: .; D: .; CDR3: CASLNRGNRESGDGYTF; DNA: TGTGCCAGTCTTAATAGGGGTAACAGGGAGTCGGGTGATGGCTACACCTTC
V: TRBV15; J: TRBJ2-1; size: few; D: .; CDR3: CATSDPQGGDPLSYNEQFF; DNA: TGTGCCACCAGCGACCCACAGGGTGGGGACCCCCTCTCCTACAATGAGCAGTTCTTC
V: TRBV6-1; J: TRBJ2-1; size: .; D: .; CDR3: CASNTGSREQFF; DNA: TGTGCCAGCAATACGGGGTCGAGGGAGCAGTTCTTC
V: TRBV7-9; J: TRBJ2-7; size: once; D: TRBD2; CDR3: CASSPDGAWQGGDEQYF; DNA: TGTGCCAGCAGCCCGGATGGTGCGTGGCAGGGAGGGGACGAGCAGTACTTC
V: TRBV28; J: TRBJ2-3; size: .; D: TRBD2; CDR3: CASSLLGTSGRWLGTDTQYF; DNA: TGTGCCAGCAGTTTATTGGGGACTAGCGGGAGATGGCTCGGCACAGATACGCAGTATTTT
V: TRBV5-6; J: TRBJ2-7; size: .; D: .; CDR3: CASSSGLEQYF; DNA: TGTGCCAGCAGCTCAGGACTGGAGCAGTACTTC
V: TRBV19; J: TRBJ1-1; size: .; D: TRBD1; CDR3: CASSFTGGSGTEAFF; DNA: TGTGCCAGTAGTTTTACAGGGGGGTCGGGCACTGAAGCTTTCTTT
V: TRBV5-1; J: TRBJ2-7; size: .; D: .; CDR3: CASSYSGNIDDYEQYF; DNA: TGCGCCAGCAGCTATTCAGGTAACATAGACGACTACGAGCAGTACTTC